This record covers a single T cell receptor (beta chain). The sample is drawn from a study of blood T cells in healthy people across ages. V was pared by 6 bases and J by 7 bases, with 16 bases between. This CDR3 comprises 15 residues. The germline gives CDR1 MNHEY, CDR2 SVGAGI. It was with a sample-barcoded 5' primer and a J-beta primer mix that a second PCR of roughly 6 to 12 cycles was run. TCRdb called the 5' RACE reads again in MiXCR, with one record for every CDR3 protein. The sample holds 1.5 million to 2 million distinct CDR3 sequences, roughly 50% seen once. Material for sequencing was blood. The J gene is TRBJ1-6, the V gene TRBV6-5, with D possibly TRBD1 on 6 matching bases. The receptor was isolated from a woman between 35 and 50 years old in good health. DNA for the CDR3: TGTGCCAGCAGCACCCAGGTCAGGGGAAATTCACCCCTCCACTTT. Amino acid sequence: CASSTQVRGNSPLHF.